This T cell receptor beta chain was sequenced in a study of T-cell memory formation after mild COVID-19. The J segment lost 0 bases and the V segment lost 6 bases, leaving 6 bases of the junction unmatched. The CDR3 contains 15 residues. A note on this clonotype: Its antigen is not identified.

TCRdb redid the calling of the 5' RACE reads with MiXCR, one entry per CDR3 protein. The table has roughly 340,000 distinct CDR3 sequences, 15% to 20% seen once. Study outcomes and limitations: Specificity for SARS-CoV-2 was not confirmed among the second-wave clones peaking on day 37.

V usage is TRBV12-3 or TRBV12-4 and J usage is TRBJ2-3, with 7 positions matching TRBD1. The sequence came from a man aged 18 to 29 who had mild COVID-19 (a few samples of this study predate the infection). Cell type and time point are not known. Sequenced: PBMCs or a T cell subset sorted from them (not recorded which). The CDR3 is CASRARDSSTDTQYF. CDR3 DNA: TGTGCCAGCAGGGCCCGGGACAGCAGCACAGATACGCAGTATTTT.